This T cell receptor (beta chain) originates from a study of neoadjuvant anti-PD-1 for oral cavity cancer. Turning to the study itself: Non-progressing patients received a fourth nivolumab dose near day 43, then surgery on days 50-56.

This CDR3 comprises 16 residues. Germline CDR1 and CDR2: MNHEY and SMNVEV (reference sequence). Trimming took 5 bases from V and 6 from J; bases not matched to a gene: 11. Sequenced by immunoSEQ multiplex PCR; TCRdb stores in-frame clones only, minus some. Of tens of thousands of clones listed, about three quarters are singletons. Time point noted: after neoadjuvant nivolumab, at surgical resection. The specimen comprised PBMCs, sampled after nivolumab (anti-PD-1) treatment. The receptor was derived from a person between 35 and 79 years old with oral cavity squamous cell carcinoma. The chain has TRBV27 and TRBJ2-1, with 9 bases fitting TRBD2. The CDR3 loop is CASSPWGTSRSNEQFF. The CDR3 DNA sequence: TGTGCCAGCAGTCCTTGGGGGACTAGCCGATCCAATGAGCAGTTCTTC.